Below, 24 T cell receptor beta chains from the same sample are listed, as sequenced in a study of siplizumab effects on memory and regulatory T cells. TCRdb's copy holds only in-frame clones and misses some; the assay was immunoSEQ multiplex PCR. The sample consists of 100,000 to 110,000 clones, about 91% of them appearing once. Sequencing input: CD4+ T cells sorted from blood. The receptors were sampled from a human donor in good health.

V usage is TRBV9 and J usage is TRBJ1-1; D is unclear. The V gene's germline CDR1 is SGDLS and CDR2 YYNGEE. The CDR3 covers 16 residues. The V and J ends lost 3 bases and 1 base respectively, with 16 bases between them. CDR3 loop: CASSARASLRNTEAFF. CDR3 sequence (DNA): TGTGCCAGCAGCGCCCGGGCCTCCCTGAGGAACACTGAAGCTTTCTTT.

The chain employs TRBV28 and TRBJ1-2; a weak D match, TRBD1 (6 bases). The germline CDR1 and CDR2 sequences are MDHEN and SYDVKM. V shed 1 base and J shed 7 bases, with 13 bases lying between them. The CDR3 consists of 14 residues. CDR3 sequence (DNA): TGTGCCAGCAGTTTATCCCAGGGGATCGGTGGCTACACCTTC. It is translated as CASSLSQGIGGYTF.

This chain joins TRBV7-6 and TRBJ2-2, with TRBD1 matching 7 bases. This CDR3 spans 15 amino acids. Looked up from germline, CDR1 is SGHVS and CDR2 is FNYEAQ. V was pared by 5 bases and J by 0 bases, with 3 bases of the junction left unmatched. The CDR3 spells CASSRDSANTGELFF. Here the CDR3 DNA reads TGTGCCAGCAGCCGGGACAGTGCGAACACCGGGGAGCTGTTTTTT.

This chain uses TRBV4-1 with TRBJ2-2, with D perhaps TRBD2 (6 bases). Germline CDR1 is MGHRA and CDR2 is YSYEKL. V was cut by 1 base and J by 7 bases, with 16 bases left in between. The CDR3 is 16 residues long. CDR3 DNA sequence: TGCGCCAGCAGCCAAGCCTTCGTCCTAGCGTTCGGGGAGCTGTTTTTT. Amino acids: CASSQAFVLAFGELFF.

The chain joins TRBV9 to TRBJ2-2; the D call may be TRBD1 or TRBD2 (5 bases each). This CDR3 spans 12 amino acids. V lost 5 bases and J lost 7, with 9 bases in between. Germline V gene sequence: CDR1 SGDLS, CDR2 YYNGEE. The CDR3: CASRGRGGELFF. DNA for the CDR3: TGTGCCAGCAGGGGACGGGGCGGGGAGCTGTTTTTT. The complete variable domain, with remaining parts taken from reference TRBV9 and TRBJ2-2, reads DSGVTQTPKHLITATGQRVTLRCSPRSGDLSVYWYQQSLDQGLQFLIQYYNGEERAKGNILERFSAQQFPDLHSELNLSSLELGDSALYFCASRGRGGELFFGEGSRLTVL.

This CDR3 is CASSAGGEQYF. DNA for the CDR3: TGTGCCAGCTCTGCAGGGGGCGAGCAGTACTTC. This chain joins TRBV28 and TRBJ2-7, with 7 nucleotides matching TRBD1. Germline trimming cut 8 bases from V and 6 bases from J; bases unmatched to any gene: 4. This CDR3 has 11 residues. The germline gives CDR1 MDHEN, CDR2 SYDVKM.

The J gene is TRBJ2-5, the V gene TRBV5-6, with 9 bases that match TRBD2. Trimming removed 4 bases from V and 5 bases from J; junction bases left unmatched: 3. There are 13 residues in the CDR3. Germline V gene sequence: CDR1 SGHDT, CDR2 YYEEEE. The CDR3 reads CASSGSGGETQYF. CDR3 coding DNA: TGTGCCAGCAGCGGCAGCGGGGGGGAGACCCAGTACTTC.

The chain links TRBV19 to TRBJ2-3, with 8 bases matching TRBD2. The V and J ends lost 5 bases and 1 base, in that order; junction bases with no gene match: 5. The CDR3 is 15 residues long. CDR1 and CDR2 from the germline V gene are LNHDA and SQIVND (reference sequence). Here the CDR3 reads CASSAARGGTDTQYF. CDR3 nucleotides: TGTGCCAGTAGTGCCGCGCGGGGGGGCACAGATACGCAGTATTTT.

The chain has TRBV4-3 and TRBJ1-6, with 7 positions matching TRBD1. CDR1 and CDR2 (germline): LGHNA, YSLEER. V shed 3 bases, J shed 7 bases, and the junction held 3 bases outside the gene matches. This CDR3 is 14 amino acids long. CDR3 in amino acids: CASSQGQNNSPLHF. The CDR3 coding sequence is TGCGCCAGCAGCCAGGGACAGAACAATTCACCCCTCCACTTT.

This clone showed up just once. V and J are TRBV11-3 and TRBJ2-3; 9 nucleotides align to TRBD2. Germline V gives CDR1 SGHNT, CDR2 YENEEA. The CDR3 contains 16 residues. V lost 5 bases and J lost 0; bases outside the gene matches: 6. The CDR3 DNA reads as TGTGCCAGCAGCCCGCTAGCGGGGACTAGCACAGATACGCAGTATTTT. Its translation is CASSPLAGTSTDTQYF.

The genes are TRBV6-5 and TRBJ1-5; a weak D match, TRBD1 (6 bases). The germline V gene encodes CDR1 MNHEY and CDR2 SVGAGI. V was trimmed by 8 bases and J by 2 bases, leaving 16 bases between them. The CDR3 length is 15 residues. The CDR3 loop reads CASASGGGRNQPQHF. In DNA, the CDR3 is TGTGCCAGCGCTTCGGGGGGGGGCCGCAATCAGCCCCAGCATTTT.

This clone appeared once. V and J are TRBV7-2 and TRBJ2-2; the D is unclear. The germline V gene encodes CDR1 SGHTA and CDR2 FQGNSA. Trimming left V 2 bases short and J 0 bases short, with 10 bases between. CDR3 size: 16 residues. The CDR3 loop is CASSLLGNANTGELFF. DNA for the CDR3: TGTGCCAGCAGCTTACTAGGGAACGCGAACACCGGGGAGCTGTTTTTT.

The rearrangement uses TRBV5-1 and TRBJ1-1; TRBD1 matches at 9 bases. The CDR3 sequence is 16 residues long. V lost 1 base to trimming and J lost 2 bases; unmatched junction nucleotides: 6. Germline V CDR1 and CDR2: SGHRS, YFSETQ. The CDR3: CASSLPGTGYNTEAFF. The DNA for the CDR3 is TGCGCCAGCAGCTTGCCCGGGACAGGGTATAACACTGAAGCTTTCTTT. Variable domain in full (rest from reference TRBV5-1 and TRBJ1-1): KAGVTQTPRYLIKTRGQQVTLSCSPISGHRSVSWYQQTPGQGLQFLFEYFSETQRNKGNFPGRFSGRQFSNSRSEMNVSTLELGDSALYLCASSLPGTGYNTEAFFGQGTRLTVV.

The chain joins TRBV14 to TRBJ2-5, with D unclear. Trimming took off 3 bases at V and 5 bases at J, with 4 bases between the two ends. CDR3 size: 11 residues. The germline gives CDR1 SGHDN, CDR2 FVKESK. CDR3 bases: TGTGCCAGCAGCCATGGGGAGACCCAGTACTTC. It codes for CASSHGETQYF.

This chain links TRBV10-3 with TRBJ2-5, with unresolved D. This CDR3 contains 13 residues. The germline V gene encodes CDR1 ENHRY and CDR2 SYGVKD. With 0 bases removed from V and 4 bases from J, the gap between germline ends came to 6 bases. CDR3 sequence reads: CAISESGVETQYF. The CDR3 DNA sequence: TGTGCCATCAGTGAGTCTGGGGTAGAGACCCAGTACTTC.

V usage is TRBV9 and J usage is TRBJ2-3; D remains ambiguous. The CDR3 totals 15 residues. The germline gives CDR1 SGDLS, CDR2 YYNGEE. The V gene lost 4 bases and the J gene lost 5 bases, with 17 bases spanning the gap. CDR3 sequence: CASSTSPGNGDTQYF. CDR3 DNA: TGTGCCAGCAGCACCAGTCCCGGCAATGGAGATACGCAGTATTTT.

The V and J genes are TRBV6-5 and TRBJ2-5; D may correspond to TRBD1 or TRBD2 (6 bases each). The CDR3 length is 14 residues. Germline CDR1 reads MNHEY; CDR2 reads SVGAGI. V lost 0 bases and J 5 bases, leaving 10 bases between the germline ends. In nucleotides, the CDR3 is TGTGCCAGCAGTTACTCCGGGGGCCAGGAGACCCAGTACTTC. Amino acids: CASSYSGGQETQYF.

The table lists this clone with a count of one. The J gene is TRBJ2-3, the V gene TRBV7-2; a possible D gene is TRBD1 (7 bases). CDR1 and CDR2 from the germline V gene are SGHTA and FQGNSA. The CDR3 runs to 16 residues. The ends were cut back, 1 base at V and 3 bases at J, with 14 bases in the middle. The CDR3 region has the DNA TGTGCCAGCAGCTTAGAGGACAGGAGGGGGACAGATACGCAGTATTTT. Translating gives CASSLEDRRGTDTQYF. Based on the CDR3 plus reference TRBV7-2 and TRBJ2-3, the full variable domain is GAGVSQSPSNKVTEKGKDVELRCDPISGHTALYWYRQSLGQGLEFLIYFQGNSAPDKSGLPSDRFSAERTGGSVSTLTIQRTQQEDSAVYLCASSLEDRRGTDTQYFGPGTRLTVL.

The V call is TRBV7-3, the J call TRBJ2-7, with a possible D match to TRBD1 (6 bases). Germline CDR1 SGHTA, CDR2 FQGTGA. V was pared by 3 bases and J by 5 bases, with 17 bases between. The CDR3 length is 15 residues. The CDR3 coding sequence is TGTGCCAGCAGCTTGCCCGAAACAGGGAAACACGAGCAGTACTTC. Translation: CASSLPETGKHEQYF. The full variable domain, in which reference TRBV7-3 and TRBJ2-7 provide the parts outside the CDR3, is GAGVSQTPSNKVTEKGKYVELRCDPISGHTALYWYRQSLGQGPEFLIYFQGTGAADDSGLPNDRFFAVRPEGSVSTLKIQRTERGDSAVYLCASSLPETGKHEQYFGPGTRLTVT.

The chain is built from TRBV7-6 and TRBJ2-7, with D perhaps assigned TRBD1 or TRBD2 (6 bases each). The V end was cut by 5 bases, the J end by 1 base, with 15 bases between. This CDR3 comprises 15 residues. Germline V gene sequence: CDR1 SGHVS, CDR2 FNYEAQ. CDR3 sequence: CASSPRGGGSYEQYF. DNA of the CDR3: TGTGCCAGCAGCCCCAGGGGAGGAGGGTCCTACGAGCAGTACTTC.

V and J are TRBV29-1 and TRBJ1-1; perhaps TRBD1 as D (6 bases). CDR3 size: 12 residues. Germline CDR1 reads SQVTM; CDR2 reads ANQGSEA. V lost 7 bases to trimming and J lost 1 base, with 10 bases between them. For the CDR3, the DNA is TGCAGCGCAACGACAGGGAACACTGAAGCTTTCTTT. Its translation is CSATTGNTEAFF.

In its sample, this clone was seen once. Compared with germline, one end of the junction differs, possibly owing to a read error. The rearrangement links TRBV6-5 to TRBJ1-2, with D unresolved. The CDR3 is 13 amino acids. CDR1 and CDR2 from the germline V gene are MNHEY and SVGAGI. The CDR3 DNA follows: TGTGCCACCAGTGAGACGACCGCTGGGGGCTACACCTTC. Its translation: CATSETTAGGYTF.

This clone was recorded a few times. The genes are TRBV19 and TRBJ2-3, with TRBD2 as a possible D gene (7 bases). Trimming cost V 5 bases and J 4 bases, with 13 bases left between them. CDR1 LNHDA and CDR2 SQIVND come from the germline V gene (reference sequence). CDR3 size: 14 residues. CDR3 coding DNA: TGTGCCAGTAGTTTCCGAGGGGGGGCAGATACGCAGTATTTT. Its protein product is CASSFRGGADTQYF.

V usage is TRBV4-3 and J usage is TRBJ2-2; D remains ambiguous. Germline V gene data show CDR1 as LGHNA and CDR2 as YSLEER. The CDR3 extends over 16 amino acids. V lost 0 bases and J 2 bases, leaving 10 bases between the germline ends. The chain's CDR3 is CASSQDQAYNTGELFF. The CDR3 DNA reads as TGCGCCAGCAGCCAAGATCAGGCATACAACACCGGGGAGCTGTTTTTT.